This T cell receptor beta chain was recovered during a study of chemoradiotherapy in HPV16-positive cancers. Findings and limits, study-wide: HPV-responsive T-cell expansion during chemoradiotherapy was linked to improved recurrence-free survival in HPV16-positive patients. Non-HPV-specific T cells did not expand in tumors during treatment, whereas candidate HPV-specific clones and E7-related motifs did.

As concerns this clone: Its antigen is still unknown.

Trimming stripped 6 bases from V and 9 bases from J, with 21 bases between. The CDR3 has 15 residues. CDR1 SNHLY and CDR2 FYNNEI come from the germline V gene. The table came from immunoSEQ multiplex PCR; TCRdb's copy has only in-frame clones and leaves some out. The sample consists of approximately 12,000 clones, roughly 61% of them appearing once. The sequence was collected from a human donor with HPV-associated anogenital cancer. Sampling was carried out from a patient who underwent chemoradiotherapy. The chain recombines TRBV2 with TRBJ1-5; possible D gene TRBD1, 6 bases. Here the CDR3 DNA reads TGTGCCAGCAGACCGGGACAAACACGGAGTACGCCCCAGCATTTT. This codes for CASRPGQTRSTPQHF.